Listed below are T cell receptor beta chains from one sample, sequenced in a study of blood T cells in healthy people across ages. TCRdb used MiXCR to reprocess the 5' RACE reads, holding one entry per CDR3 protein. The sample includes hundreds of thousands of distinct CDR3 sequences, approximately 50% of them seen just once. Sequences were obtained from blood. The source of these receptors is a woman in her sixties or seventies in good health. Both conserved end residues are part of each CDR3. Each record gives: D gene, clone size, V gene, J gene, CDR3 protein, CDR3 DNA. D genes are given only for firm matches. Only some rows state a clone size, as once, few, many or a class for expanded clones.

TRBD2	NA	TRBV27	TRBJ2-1	CASRSTSKEQFF	TGTGCCAGCAGATCGACTAGCAAAGAGCAGTTCTTC
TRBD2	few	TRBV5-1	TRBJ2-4	CASSPGLAGTKNIQYF	TGCGCCAGCAGCCCGGGACTAGCGGGAACCAAAAACATTCAGTACTTC
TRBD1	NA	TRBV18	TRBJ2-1	CASSPQSYWTGAYNEQFF	TGTGCCAGCTCACCTCAAAGCTACTGGACAGGGGCCTACAATGAGCAGTTCTTC
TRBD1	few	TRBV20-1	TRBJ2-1	CSATSGGIYNEQFF	TGCAGTGCCACGTCAGGGGGCATCTACAATGAGCAGTTCTTC
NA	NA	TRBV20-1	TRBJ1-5	CSARRRANQPQHF	TGCAGTGCTCGACGGAGGGCCAATCAGCCCCAGCATTTT
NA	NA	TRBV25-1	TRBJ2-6	CASSNGGGANVLIF	TGTGCCAGCAGTAATGGTGGTGGGGCCAACGTCCTGATTTTC
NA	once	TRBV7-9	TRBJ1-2	CASSRQTEDGYTF	TGTGCCAGCAGCCGCCAGACAGAAGACGGCTACACCTTC
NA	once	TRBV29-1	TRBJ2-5	CSADRTETQYF	TGCAGCGCCGACAGGACGGAGACCCAGTACTTC
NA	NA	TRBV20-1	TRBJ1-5	CSARDQGTSSNQPQHF	TGCAGTGCTAGAGATCAAGGGACAAGTAGCAATCAGCCCCAGCATTTT
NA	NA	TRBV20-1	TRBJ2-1	CSARDPTLGTYNEQFF	TGCAGTGCTAGAGATCCCACCCTCGGGACATACAATGAGCAGTTCTTC
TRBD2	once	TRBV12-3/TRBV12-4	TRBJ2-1	CASRARTRKSSYNEQFF	TGTGCCAGCAGGGCGCGGACTAGGAAGAGCTCCTACAATGAGCAGTTCTTC
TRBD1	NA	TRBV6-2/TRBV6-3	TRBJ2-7	CASSGQGVTPSYEQYF	TGTGCCAGCAGTGGACAGGGGGTCACTCCCTCCTACGAGCAGTACTTC
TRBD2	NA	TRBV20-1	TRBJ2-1	CSARDFASGRAYNEQFF	TGCAGTGCTAGAGATTTTGCTAGCGGGAGGGCCTACAATGAGCAGTTCTTC
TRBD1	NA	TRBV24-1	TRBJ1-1	CATSAPGGEAFF	TGTGCCACCAGTGCCCCAGGGGGTGAAGCTTTCTTT
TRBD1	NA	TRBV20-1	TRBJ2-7	CSAFGTGVYEQYF	TGCAGTGCTTTCGGGACAGGGGTCTACGAGCAGTACTTC
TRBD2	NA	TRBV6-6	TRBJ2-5	CASRTTSGSEETQYF	TGTGCCAGCAGGACGACTAGCGGGAGTGAAGAGACCCAGTACTTC
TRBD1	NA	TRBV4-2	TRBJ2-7	CASGQGRTGGSYEQYF	TGTGCCAGCGGCCAAGGTCGGACAGGGGGCTCCTACGAGCAGTACTTC
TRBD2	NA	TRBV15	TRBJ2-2	CATSSKAGANTGELFF	TGTGCCACCAGCAGCAAAGCGGGAGCGAACACCGGGGAGCTGTTTTTT
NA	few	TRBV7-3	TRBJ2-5	CASSFSSEETQYF	TGTGCCAGCAGCTTTTCTAGCGAAGAGACCCAGTACTTC
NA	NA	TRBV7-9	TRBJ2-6	CASSSGRSGANVLTF	TGTGCCAGCAGCTCGGGACGGTCTGGGGCCAACGTCCTGACTTTC
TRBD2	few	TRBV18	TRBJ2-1	CAGAGGLYNEQFF	TGTGCCGGAGCGGGAGGGCTTTACAATGAGCAGTTCTTC
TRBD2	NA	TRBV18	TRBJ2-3	CASSRSREGTDTQYF	TGTGCCAGCTCACGGTCCCGGGAGGGCACAGATACGCAGTATTTT
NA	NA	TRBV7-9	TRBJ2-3	CASSPPVRFGDTQYF	TGTGCCAGCAGCCCCCCTGTGCGTTTTGGAGATACGCAGTATTTT
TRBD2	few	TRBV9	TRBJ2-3	CASSVAPTAGGTDTQYF	TGTGCCAGCAGCGTAGCGCCCACAGCGGGAGGCACAGATACGCAGTATTTT
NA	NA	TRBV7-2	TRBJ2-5	CASSSRGYSSETQYF	TGTGCCAGCAGCTCCCGAGGTTATTCGTCGGAGACCCAGTACTTC
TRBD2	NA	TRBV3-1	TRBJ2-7	CASGQGGLTGGSYEQYF	TGTGCCAGCGGCCAAGGAGGGCTAACGGGAGGATCCTACGAGCAGTACTTC
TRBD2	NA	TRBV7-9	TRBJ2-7	CASSLGSGTTSEQYF	TGTGCCAGCAGCTTAGGTTCCGGGACTACGTCCGAGCAGTACTTC
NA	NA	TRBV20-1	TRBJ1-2	CSAPTYNYGYTF	TGCAGTGCTCCCACTTATAACTATGGCTACACCTTC
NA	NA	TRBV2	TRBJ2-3	CASSETTTDTQYF	TGTGCCAGCAGTGAGACTACCACAGATACGCAGTATTTT
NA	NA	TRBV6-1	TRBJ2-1	CASSLMLDEQFF	TGTGCCAGCAGTCTGATGTTGGATGAGCAGTTCTTC
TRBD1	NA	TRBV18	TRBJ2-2	CASSVLQGDTGELFF	TGTGCCAGCTCAGTACTACAGGGGGACACCGGGGAGCTGTTTTTT
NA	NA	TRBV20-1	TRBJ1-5	CSAKQGPGYSNQPQHF	TGCAGTGCCAAGCAAGGTCCCGGATATAGCAATCAGCCCCAGCATTTT
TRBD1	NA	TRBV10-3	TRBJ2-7	CAISEVAGTGRDEQYF	TGTGCCATCAGTGAGGTGGCCGGGACAGGGCGCGACGAGCAGTACTTC
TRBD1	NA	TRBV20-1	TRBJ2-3	CSASVNDRVISDTQYF	TGCAGTGCTAGCGTTAACGACAGGGTAATATCAGATACGCAGTATTTT
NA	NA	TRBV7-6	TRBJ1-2	CASSLWSAYGYTF	TGTGCCAGCAGCTTATGGTCAGCCTATGGCTACACCTTC
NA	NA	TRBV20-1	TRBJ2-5	CSATGDGETQYF	TGCAGTGCTACAGGGGATGGAGAGACCCAGTACTTC
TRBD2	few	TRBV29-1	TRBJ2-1	CSVAGREVLYEQFF	TGCAGCGTCGCCGGGCGGGAGGTCCTATATGAGCAGTTCTTC